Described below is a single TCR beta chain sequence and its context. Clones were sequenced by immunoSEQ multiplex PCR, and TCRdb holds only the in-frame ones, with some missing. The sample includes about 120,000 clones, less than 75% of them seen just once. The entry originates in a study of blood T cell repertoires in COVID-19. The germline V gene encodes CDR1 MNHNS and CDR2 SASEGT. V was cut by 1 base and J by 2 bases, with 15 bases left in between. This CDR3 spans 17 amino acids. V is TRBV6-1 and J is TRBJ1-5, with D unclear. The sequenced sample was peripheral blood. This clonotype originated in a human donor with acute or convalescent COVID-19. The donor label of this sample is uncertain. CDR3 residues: CASSEEVRWRGNQPQHF. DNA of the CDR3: TGTGCCAGCAGTGAAGAAGTCCGTTGGAGAGGCAATCAGCCCCAGCATTTT.